This T cell receptor beta chain came from a study of shared clonotypes between healthy human individuals. Study in general: Ranging from 18 to 49 in age, donors were two women and a few men.

Sequencing was performed with immunoSEQ multiplex PCR; in TCRdb, only in-frame clones are kept and a portion is missing. The sample includes about 1 million clones, approximately 78% of them seen just once. The CDR3 is 13 amino acids. CDR1 is GTSNPN, CDR2 SVGIG, per germline (reference sequence). V was pared by 2 bases and J by 13 bases, with 15 bases between. This clone was observed a single time. What it recognizes is unknown. Study-wide findings and caveats: What naive subsets generally showed was a larger estimated richness than memory subsets showed. Around 5% was the fraction of naive CD4 clonotypes found shared across four donors.

Healthy HIV-negative adults without recent acute infections or vaccinations served as donors. The chain has TRBV30 and TRBJ1-6; D is perhaps TRBD1 (5 bases). The sequenced sample consisted of memory CD4+ T cells from PBMCs. Subset of the sample: CD45RA-negative fraction. The sequence came from a man younger than 35 in good health. Some clones in this sample may be carry-over from other donors' samples. CDR3 protein: CAWSRDGGEPLHF. In DNA form, the CDR3 reads TGTGCCTGGAGTAGGGACGGGGGAGAGCCCCTCCACTTT.